Listed here are 20 T cell receptor beta chains from one sample, sequenced in a study of spatial heterogeneity in lung cancer. Stated time point: sample taken at primary tumor resection. Frozen PBMC, nontumor lung or tumor provided whole RNA, which was sequenced unsorted. TCRdb recomputed calls from the 5' RACE reads with MiXCR, one row per CDR3 protein. The data hold roughly 3,500 distinct CDR3 sequences, with 8% to 9% observed a single time. The input for sequencing was PBMCs, taken at surgery. The receptors derive from a female donor with early-stage non-small cell lung cancer.

Ten or more counts support this clonotype. The V gene is TRBV9, the J gene TRBJ2-1; the D gene is possibly TRBD2 (6 bases). The CDR3 length is 14 residues. The germline V gene encodes CDR1 SGDLS and CDR2 YYNGEE. Deletions cut 3 bases from V and 14 bases from J, with 21 bases between. As DNA, the CDR3 is TGTGCCAGCAGCGGGTGGGGAGGCTCGCCGGAGGAGTTCTTC. Translation: CASSGWGGSPEEFF.

The V gene is TRBV7-6, the J gene TRBJ2-6; a possible D gene is TRBD2 (6 bases). CDR1 and CDR2 (germline): SGHVS, FNYEAQ. V lost 1 base, J lost 1 base, and 11 bases lay in between. This CDR3 comprises 17 residues. CDR3 sequence (DNA): TGTGCCAGCAGCTTAGATACGGCGGGGTCTGGGGCCAACGTCCTGACTTTC. It codes for CASSLDTAGSGANVLTF.

At least ten counts were recorded for this clonotype. The chain links TRBV30 to TRBJ2-6; D ambiguous. Germline loops: CDR1 GTSNPN, CDR2 SVGIG (reference sequence). The germline V and J ends were trimmed by 5 bases and 4 bases, with 15 bases remaining between them. The length of the CDR3 is 15 residues. The CDR3 bases are TGTGCCTGGCTAAACGGGCTCAAGGGGGCCAACGTCCTGACTTTC. It specifies CAWLNGLKGANVLTF.

This clonotype is classed as medium-sized. J is TRBJ2-7 and V is TRBV11-2, with no clear D. The CDR3 has 16 amino acids. V lost 1 base, J lost 0 bases, and 13 bases lay in between. CDR1 is SGHAT, CDR2 FQNNGV, per germline. DNA for the CDR3: TGTGCCAGCAGCTTAGTATTCCGGGCAGGCTCCTACGAGCAGTACTTC. Residues: CASSLVFRAGSYEQYF. Combining the CDR3 with reference TRBV11-2 and TRBJ2-7 gives the whole variable domain EAGVAQSPRYKIIEKRQSVAFWCNPISGHATLYWYQQILGQGPKLLIQFQNNGVVDDSQLPKDRFSAERLKGVDSTLKIQPAKLEDSAVYLCASSLVFRAGSYEQYFGPGTRLTVT.

By share, this clonotype ranks as medium-sized (0.01 to 0.1%). The rearrangement joins TRBV4-3 to TRBJ2-5; D is possibly TRBD1 (6 bases). Trimming left V 4 bases short and J 1 base short, with 16 bases between. Germline V gene sequence: CDR1 LGHNA, CDR2 YSLEER. There are 16 residues in the CDR3. The CDR3 protein is CASSPGLGGTQETQYF. The CDR3 DNA sequence: TGCGCCAGCAGCCCCGGGTTAGGGGGAACCCAAGAGACCCAGTACTTC.

Many counts were recorded for this clonotype. The chain couples TRBV7-2 to TRBJ2-3; 8 bases line up with TRBD2. Per germline, CDR1 SGHTA and CDR2 FQGNSA. V gave up 1 base and J gave up 5 bases; unmatched junction bases: 8. This CDR3 spans 16 amino acids. CDR3 loop: CASSLVRGGLEDTQYF. The CDR3, as DNA: TGTGCCAGCAGCTTAGTTCGGGGGGGCCTTGAAGATACGCAGTATTTT.

At least ten counts were recorded for this clonotype. The J gene is TRBJ2-5, the V gene TRBV5-5; D might be TRBD1 or TRBD2, each matching 5 bases. This CDR3 region has 13 residues. The V gene lost 3 bases and the J gene lost 4 bases, with 10 bases spanning the gap. CDR1 SGHKS and CDR2 YYEKEE come from the germline V gene (reference sequence). The chain's CDR3 is CASSYGTVETQYF. The CDR3 coding sequence is TGTGCCAGCAGCTATGGGACGGTAGAGACCCAGTACTTC.

The sample holds many counts of this clonotype. CDR3 DNA sequence: TGCAGTGCTAGTCGGCAGGGGGAAAGCACAGATACGCAGTATTTT. As protein: CSASRQGESTDTQYF. V and J are TRBV20-1 and TRBJ2-3; 7 bases line up with TRBD1. V dropped 3 bases and J dropped 0; count of bases not matched to a gene: 6. Germline values: CDR1 DFQATT, CDR2 SNEGSKA (reference sequence). This CDR3 is 15 amino acids long.

In its sample, this clonotype was seen a few times. J is TRBJ1-4 and V is TRBV9; TRBD1 is a possible D gene (5 bases). CDR3 length equals 15 residues. V was cut by 3 bases and J by 3 bases, with 12 bases left in between. In germline, CDR1 is SGDLS, CDR2 YYNGEE. As DNA, the CDR3 is TGTGCCAGCAGCGCCGGAGGGGCTCCTAATGAAAAACTGTTTTTT. This codes for CASSAGGAPNEKLFF.

This clonotype was counted many times. The chain joins TRBV20-1 to TRBJ1-2; maybe TRBD1 (5 bases). This CDR3 has 14 residues. Germline values: CDR1 DFQATT, CDR2 SNEGSKA (reference sequence). V was shortened by 2 bases and J by 7 bases, with 17 bases between the two germline ends. The CDR3 reads CSARIPARAFGYTF. DNA for the CDR3: TGCAGTGCTAGAATCCCGGCCAGGGCATTTGGCTACACCTTC.

In its sample, this clonotype ranks as medium-sized. The rearrangement links TRBV5-6 to TRBJ2-5; either TRBD1 or TRBD2 may supply D (5 bases each). Trimming pared 6 bases from V and 5 bases from J, leaving 26 bases between. The CDR3 is made up of 17 amino acids. Germline-derived CDR1 and CDR2 are SGHDT and YYEEEE. The chain's CDR3 is CASTPGRGKWGRETQYF. CDR3 in DNA: TGTGCCAGCACCCCAGGAAGAGGGAAGTGGGGCCGGGAGACCCAGTACTTC.

This clonotype is medium-sized (0.01 to 0.1%) by share. The V call is TRBV29-1, the J call TRBJ1-1; no definite D call. Germline V gene lookup returns CDR1 SQVTM and CDR2 ANQGSEA. The CDR3 has 16 residues. V lost 4 bases and J 1 base, leaving 19 bases between the germline ends. For the CDR3, the DNA is TGCAGCGTTGTTTCACCGGACGGCCACCAGAACACTGAAGCTTTCTTT. Translated: CSVVSPDGHQNTEAFF.

Within the sample, this clonotype is medium-sized (0.01 to 0.1%). The chain uses TRBV10-3 and TRBJ2-3, with 9 bases matching TRBD1. Germline V gene lookup returns CDR1 ENHRY and CDR2 SYGVKD. The V gene end was trimmed by 10 bases and the J gene end by 1 base; junction bases not matched to a gene: 9. The CDR3 runs 15 residues. CDR3 DNA: TGTGCCACGTCCGAGGACAGGGGACGCACAGATACGCAGTATTTT. It encodes CATSEDRGRTDTQYF.

This clonotype was recorded at least ten times. The genes are TRBV29-1 and TRBJ2-1, with 7 bases fitting TRBD1. Germline-derived CDR1 and CDR2 are SQVTM and ANQGSEA. V was pared by 1 base and J by 15 bases, with 9 bases of the junction left unmatched. The CDR3 loop spans 12 amino acids. The DNA for the CDR3 is TGCAGCGTTGAAGCCCGACAGGGTACGGGGTTCTTC. Encoded protein: CSVEARQGTGFF.

This clonotype was detected many times. The CDR3 DNA reads as TGTGCCAGCAGCTCAGTGCGTTCGAAGACCCACAATGAGCAGTTCTTC. Encoded protein: CASSSVRSKTHNEQFF. This chain uses TRBV11-2 with TRBJ2-1; the D is unclear. Germline CDR1 reads SGHAT; CDR2 reads FQNNGV. This CDR3 comprises 16 residues. V was shortened by 4 bases and J by 5 bases, with 18 bases between the two germline ends.

The V call is TRBV7-2, the J call TRBJ2-1; either TRBD1 or TRBD2 may supply D (7 bases each). The CDR3 consists of 14 residues. Germline lookup yields CDR1 SGHTA and CDR2 FQGNSA. V was pared by 8 bases and J by 5 bases, with 16 bases between. CDR3 coding DNA: TGTGCCAGCGGAGTCTCAGGGGGGGACAATGAGCAGTTCTTC. This codes for CASGVSGGDNEQFF.

This chain uses TRBV4-3 with TRBJ2-1; 12 bases are shared with TRBD2. CDR1 is LGHNA and CDR2 is YSLEER in the germline V gene. V was pared by 0 bases and J by 8 bases, with 5 bases of the junction left unmatched. This CDR3 region has 16 residues. DNA for the CDR3: TGCGCCAGCAGCCAAGATTCGGCTAGCGGGAGGGATGAGCAGTTCTTC. Amino acid sequence: CASSQDSASGRDEQFF.

This clonotype has ten or more counts. V and J are TRBV20-1 and TRBJ2-7; 9 bases are shared with TRBD2. Germline CDR1 is DFQATT and CDR2 is SNEGSKA (reference sequence). V was pared by 6 bases and J by 1 base, with 7 bases of the junction left unmatched. CDR3 length: 14 amino acids. CDR3 protein: CSALSLAGSYEQYF. The CDR3 region has the DNA TGCAGTGCCCTATCGCTAGCGGGGTCCTACGAGCAGTACTTC.

This clonotype was counted only a few times. The chain employs TRBV29-1 and TRBJ2-7; D remains ambiguous. V lost 4 bases and J 5 bases, leaving 12 bases between the germline ends. The CDR3 spans 12 residues. Germline CDR1 is SQVTM and CDR2 is ANQGSEA. The CDR3 loop reads CSVAGSGDEQYF. The DNA of the CDR3 is TGCAGCGTTGCCGGGTCGGGCGACGAGCAGTACTTC.

By share, this clonotype ranks as medium-sized. This chain joins TRBV6-2 or TRBV6-3 and TRBJ2-3, with 10 bases aligning to TRBD2. The CDR3 totals 17 residues. The trim removed 6 bases at V and 8 bases at J, leaving 17 bases unmatched. Per germline, CDR1 MNHEY and CDR2 SVGEGT. CDR3 residues: CASSGVRGSGGAVTQYF. In DNA, the CDR3 is TGTGCCAGCAGCGGTGTTCGAGGGAGCGGGGGGGCCGTTACGCAGTATTTT.